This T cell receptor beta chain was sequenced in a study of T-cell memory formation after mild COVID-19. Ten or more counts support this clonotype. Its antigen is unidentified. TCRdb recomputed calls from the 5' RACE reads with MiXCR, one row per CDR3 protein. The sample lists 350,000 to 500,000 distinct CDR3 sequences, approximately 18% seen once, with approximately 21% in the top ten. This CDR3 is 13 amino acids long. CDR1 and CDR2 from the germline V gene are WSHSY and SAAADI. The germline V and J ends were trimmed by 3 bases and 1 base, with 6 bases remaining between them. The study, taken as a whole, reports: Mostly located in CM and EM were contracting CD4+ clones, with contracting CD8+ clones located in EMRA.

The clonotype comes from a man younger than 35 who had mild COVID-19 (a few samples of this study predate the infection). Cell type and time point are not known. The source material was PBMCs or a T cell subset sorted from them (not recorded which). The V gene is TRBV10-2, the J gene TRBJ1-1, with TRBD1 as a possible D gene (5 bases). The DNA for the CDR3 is TGCGCCAGCAGTGATCAGGGGAACACTGAAGCTTTCTTT. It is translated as CASSDQGNTEAFF.